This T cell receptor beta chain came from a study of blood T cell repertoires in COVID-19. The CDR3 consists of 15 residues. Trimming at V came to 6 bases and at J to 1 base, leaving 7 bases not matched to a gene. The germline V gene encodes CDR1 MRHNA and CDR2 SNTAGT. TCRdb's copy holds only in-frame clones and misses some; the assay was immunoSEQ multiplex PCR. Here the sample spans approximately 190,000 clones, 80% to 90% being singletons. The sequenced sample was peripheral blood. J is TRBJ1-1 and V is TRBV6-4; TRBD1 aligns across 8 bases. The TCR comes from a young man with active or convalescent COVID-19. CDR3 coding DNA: TGTGCCAGCAGGCCGACAGGGGACGGGAACACTGAAGCTTTCTTT. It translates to CASRPTGDGNTEAFF.